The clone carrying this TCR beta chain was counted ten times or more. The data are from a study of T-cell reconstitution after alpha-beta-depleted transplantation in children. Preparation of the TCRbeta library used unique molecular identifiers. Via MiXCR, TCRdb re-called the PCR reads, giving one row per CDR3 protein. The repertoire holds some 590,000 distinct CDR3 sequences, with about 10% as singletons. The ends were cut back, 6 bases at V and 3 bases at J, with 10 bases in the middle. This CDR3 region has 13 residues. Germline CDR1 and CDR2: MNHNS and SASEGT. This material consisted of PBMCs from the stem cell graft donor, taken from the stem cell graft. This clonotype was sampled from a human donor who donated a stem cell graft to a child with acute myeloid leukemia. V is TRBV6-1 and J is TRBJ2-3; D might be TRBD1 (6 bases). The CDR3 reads CASRKTGTDTQYF. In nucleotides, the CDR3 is TGTGCCAGCAGGAAAACAGGGACAGATACGCAGTATTTT.